Listed below are T cell receptor beta chains from one sample, sequenced in a study of cytomegalovirus exposure and HLA in healthy donors. Generated by immunoSEQ multiplex PCR, the TCRdb table keeps only in-frame clones and is missing some. Among about 84,000 clones listed, approximately 91% were seen once. The specimen sequenced was PBMCs. The receptors here all came from a man aged 30 to 45 in good health and CMV-seronegative. Both conserved end residues are part of each CDR3. A D gene is named only where the DNA matches it firmly. Where a row states a size, it is once, few, many or the class of an expanded clone; other rows omit it.

v_gene: TRBV28
d_gene: TRBD1
j_gene: TRBJ1-2
abundance: -
CDR3nt: TGTGCCAGCAGCTCGTTTACGGGAGGGGGCCGGGGCTACACCTTC
CDR3aa: CASSSFTGGGRGYTF

v_gene: TRBV11-2
d_gene: TRBD2
j_gene: TRBJ2-7
abundance: -
CDR3nt: TGTGCCAGCAGGAGATACCTAGCGGGAGGGCCCTACGAGCAGTACTTC
CDR3aa: CASRRYLAGGPYEQYF

v_gene: TRBV6-6
d_gene: -
j_gene: TRBJ2-7
abundance: -
CDR3nt: TGTGCCAGCAGTTCTGGACAGTCCTACGAGCAGTACTTC
CDR3aa: CASSSGQSYEQYF

v_gene: TRBV18
d_gene: -
j_gene: TRBJ2-6
abundance: -
CDR3nt: TGTGCCAGCTCTGCCCAGGTGGGTACAGGCTCTGGGGCCAACGTCCTGACTTTC
CDR3aa: CASSAQVGTGSGANVLTF

v_gene: TRBV19
d_gene: -
j_gene: TRBJ2-7
abundance: -
CDR3nt: TGTGCCAGTAGGGGGGGGCCCGTCTACGAGCAGTACTTC
CDR3aa: CASRGGPVYEQYF

v_gene: TRBV11-3
d_gene: TRBD2
j_gene: TRBJ2-1
abundance: -
CDR3nt: TGTGCCAGCAGCTTAGGGGCTAGCGGGAGGGTATTTAATGAGCAGTTCTTC
CDR3aa: CASSLGASGRVFNEQFF

v_gene: TRBV19
d_gene: -
j_gene: TRBJ1-1
abundance: few
CDR3nt: TGTGCCAGTAGTATTCCAGGCAGAATACCTGAAGCTTTCTTT
CDR3aa: CASSIPGRIPEAFF

v_gene: TRBV5-4
d_gene: TRBD2
j_gene: TRBJ2-5
abundance: -
CDR3nt: TGTGCCAGCAGCTTCGTTACTAGCGGGGAGACCCAGTACTTC
CDR3aa: CASSFVTSGETQYF

v_gene: TRBV11-2
d_gene: -
j_gene: TRBJ2-5
abundance: once
CDR3nt: TGTGCCAGCACCAATCAGCCGGGGGTAAAGACCCAGTACTTC
CDR3aa: CASTNQPGVKTQYF

v_gene: TRBV25-1
d_gene: TRBD2
j_gene: TRBJ2-1
abundance: -
CDR3nt: TGTGCCAGCAGTGGCCCTCTAGCGGCCTACAATGAGCAGTTCTTC
CDR3aa: CASSGPLAAYNEQFF

v_gene: TRBV15
d_gene: -
j_gene: TRBJ1-5
abundance: -
CDR3nt: TGTGCCACCAGCAGAGCCGGGGGGGCTCAGCCCCAGCATTTT
CDR3aa: CATSRAGGAQPQHF

v_gene: TRBV14
d_gene: -
j_gene: TRBJ1-6
abundance: once
CDR3nt: TGTGCCAGCAGCCCACACGACAGTCGCAATAATTCACCCCTCCACTTT
CDR3aa: CASSPHDSRNNSPLHF

v_gene: TRBV7-2
d_gene: -
j_gene: TRBJ1-1
abundance: -
CDR3nt: TGTGCCAGCAGCTTAGATGCGATCGGGGTGGCTGAAGCTTTCTTT
CDR3aa: CASSLDAIGVAEAFF

v_gene: TRBV10-1
d_gene: -
j_gene: TRBJ2-7
abundance: -
CDR3nt: TGCGCCAGCAGTGAGGCGTCCAGGGGCGGCTACGAGCAGTACTTC
CDR3aa: CASSEASRGGYEQYF

v_gene: TRBV2
d_gene: TRBD1
j_gene: TRBJ1-5
abundance: -
CDR3nt: TGTGCCAGCGTTCAAGACCAGGGGGGCAATCAGCCCCAGCATTTT
CDR3aa: CASVQDQGGNQPQHF

v_gene: TRBV28
d_gene: -
j_gene: TRBJ1-5
abundance: -
CDR3nt: TGTGCCAGCAGTTTATATGCCGGGTATAGCAATCAGCCCCAGCATTTT
CDR3aa: CASSLYAGYSNQPQHF

v_gene: TRBV9
d_gene: -
j_gene: TRBJ1-1
abundance: -
CDR3nt: TGTGCCAGCAGCCTCAGGGTTGACACTGAAGCTTTCTTT
CDR3aa: CASSLRVDTEAFF

v_gene: TRBV2
d_gene: TRBD2
j_gene: TRBJ2-1
abundance: once
CDR3nt: TGTGCCAGCAGTGATCGGCGGGGGGGTTCCGGTGAGCAGTTCTTC
CDR3aa: CASSDRRGGSGEQFF

v_gene: TRBV5-1
d_gene: TRBD2
j_gene: TRBJ2-2
abundance: -
CDR3nt: TGCGCCAGCAGCTGGGAGGGACTAAAGAACACCGGGGAGCTGTTTTTT
CDR3aa: CASSWEGLKNTGELFF

v_gene: TRBV5-1
d_gene: -
j_gene: TRBJ2-3
abundance: once
CDR3nt: TGCGCCAGCAGCGGGGGGTCCCTGACGGTTACAGATACGCAGTATTTT
CDR3aa: CASSGGSLTVTDTQYF

v_gene: TRBV11-3
d_gene: TRBD1
j_gene: TRBJ2-1
abundance: -
CDR3nt: TGTGCCAGCAGCTTAGGGCGACAGGGGGCTAGGACCTACAATGAGCAGTTCTTC
CDR3aa: CASSLGRQGARTYNEQFF

v_gene: TRBV6-4
d_gene: TRBD2
j_gene: TRBJ2-3
abundance: -
CDR3nt: TGTGCCAGCAGTAGCCTAGCGGGTAGCACAGATACGCAGTATTTT
CDR3aa: CASSSLAGSTDTQYF

v_gene: TRBV20-1
d_gene: -
j_gene: TRBJ1-1
abundance: -
CDR3nt: TGCAGTGCCTTGATCCGGGAAGCTTTCTTT
CDR3aa: CSALIREAFF

v_gene: TRBV6-5
d_gene: -
j_gene: TRBJ2-3
abundance: once
CDR3nt: TGTGCCAGCAGTTACTCAGGAGCCAGCACAGATACGCAGTATTTT
CDR3aa: CASSYSGASTDTQYF

v_gene: TRBV19
d_gene: -
j_gene: TRBJ2-2
abundance: -
CDR3nt: TGTGCCAGTATGTACTTTAACACCGGGGAGCTGTTTTTT
CDR3aa: CASMYFNTGELFF

v_gene: TRBV19
d_gene: TRBD1
j_gene: TRBJ1-2
abundance: -
CDR3nt: TGTGCCCTCAAGACCGGGGGACAGGGAGTTACCAACTATGGCTACACCTTC
CDR3aa: CALKTGGQGVTNYGYTF

v_gene: TRBV10-3
d_gene: -
j_gene: TRBJ2-5
abundance: -
CDR3nt: TGTGCCATCAGTCTGGAAAGGGGTGGCGAGACCCAGTACTTC
CDR3aa: CAISLERGGETQYF

v_gene: TRBV7-2
d_gene: -
j_gene: TRBJ2-1
abundance: -
CDR3nt: TGTGCCAGCAGCTTCCAGGGAAGTAATGAGCAGTTCTTC
CDR3aa: CASSFQGSNEQFF

v_gene: TRBV28
d_gene: -
j_gene: TRBJ1-4
abundance: -
CDR3nt: TGTGCCAGCAGTTCGCCCGGACAGAGGGGGGAAAAACTGTTTTTT
CDR3aa: CASSSPGQRGEKLFF

v_gene: TRBV27
d_gene: TRBD1
j_gene: TRBJ1-2
abundance: -
CDR3nt: TGTGCCAGCAGTTTATCGGTTGGGACAGGGTCTAACTATGGCTACACCTTC
CDR3aa: CASSLSVGTGSNYGYTF

v_gene: TRBV18
d_gene: TRBD2
j_gene: TRBJ2-1
abundance: -
CDR3nt: TGTGCCAGCTCACCCGGGGGGGGTGCCTACAATGAGCAGTTCTTC
CDR3aa: CASSPGGGAYNEQFF

v_gene: TRBV11-2
d_gene: TRBD1
j_gene: TRBJ2-3
abundance: once
CDR3nt: TGTGCCAGCAGCTCAACCCCGGGACAGACGTTCACAGATACGCAGTATTTT
CDR3aa: CASSSTPGQTFTDTQYF

v_gene: TRBV6-1
d_gene: TRBD1
j_gene: TRBJ2-3
abundance: -
CDR3nt: TGTGCCAGCAGTGGCGACAGGGATTGGCGGAGAGGCACAGATACGCAGTATTTT
CDR3aa: CASSGDRDWRRGTDTQYF

v_gene: TRBV11-2
d_gene: TRBD2
j_gene: TRBJ2-1
abundance: -
CDR3nt: TGTGCCAGCAGCTTCGAACTAGCGAATGAGCAGTTCTTC
CDR3aa: CASSFELANEQFF

v_gene: TRBV10-2
d_gene: TRBD1
j_gene: TRBJ1-5
abundance: few
CDR3nt: TGCGCCAGCAGGGGACAGGAAAATTTGCCCCAGCATTTT
CDR3aa: CASRGQENLPQHF

v_gene: TRBV30
d_gene: -
j_gene: TRBJ1-1
abundance: -
CDR3nt: TGTGCCTATGAAGGGGATGCCACTGAAGCTTTCTTT
CDR3aa: CAYEGDATEAFF

v_gene: TRBV18
d_gene: TRBD1
j_gene: TRBJ2-2
abundance: -
CDR3nt: TGTGCCAGCTCACCCATGAGACAGGGGGCCTCTCACGGGGAGCTGTTTTTT
CDR3aa: CASSPMRQGASHGELFF

v_gene: TRBV5-5
d_gene: -
j_gene: TRBJ1-1
abundance: once
CDR3nt: TGTGCCAGCAGCCACAACAAGATGAACACTGAAGCTTTCTTT
CDR3aa: CASSHNKMNTEAFF

v_gene: TRBV11-3
d_gene: TRBD1
j_gene: TRBJ1-1
abundance: -
CDR3nt: TGTGCCAGCAGCTTAGATCGGGACAGTGAAGCTTTCTTT
CDR3aa: CASSLDRDSEAFF

v_gene: TRBV14
d_gene: TRBD2
j_gene: TRBJ2-1
abundance: -
CDR3nt: TGTGCCAGCAGCCACGGGACTAGCGGGGGAATTTCCTACAATGAGCAGTTCTTC
CDR3aa: CASSHGTSGGISYNEQFF

v_gene: TRBV7-8
d_gene: -
j_gene: TRBJ2-7
abundance: -
CDR3nt: TGTGCCAGCAGCTTAGTATTCCCAGGCGAGCAGTACTTC
CDR3aa: CASSLVFPGEQYF

v_gene: TRBV5-4
d_gene: -
j_gene: TRBJ2-6
abundance: -
CDR3nt: TGTGCCAGCAGCTTGTTCAAGGAGATATCCTCTGGGGCCAACGTCCTGACTTTC
CDR3aa: CASSLFKEISSGANVLTF

v_gene: TRBV19
d_gene: -
j_gene: TRBJ2-1
abundance: -
CDR3nt: TGTGCCAGTACAAACTTCCAAGACAATGAGCAGTTCTTC
CDR3aa: CASTNFQDNEQFF

v_gene: TRBV5-4
d_gene: -
j_gene: TRBJ1-4
abundance: -
CDR3nt: TGTGCCAGCAGCTTGGCCCTAGGGGGTAATGAAAAACTGTTTTTT
CDR3aa: CASSLALGGNEKLFF

v_gene: TRBV14
d_gene: -
j_gene: TRBJ2-5
abundance: -
CDR3nt: TGTGCCAGCAGCCAAAGAGGGCTGGAGACCCAGTACTTC
CDR3aa: CASSQRGLETQYF

v_gene: TRBV6-4
d_gene: -
j_gene: TRBJ2-1
abundance: -
CDR3nt: TGTGCCAGCAGTGACGAGGAGGGTATTGAGCAGTTCTTC
CDR3aa: CASSDEEGIEQFF

v_gene: TRBV5-1
d_gene: -
j_gene: TRBJ1-1
abundance: -
CDR3nt: TGCGCCAGCAGCTTGGTGTCGGGACACCCGGCGGGTACTGAAGCTTTCTTT
CDR3aa: CASSLVSGHPAGTEAFF